This T cell receptor beta chain was recovered during a study of T cells in Graves' hyperthyroidism and ophthalmopathy. On the study more broadly: Peripheral blood draws took place at initial diagnosis, ahead of any treatment. Findings of the study overall: Model predictions of ophthalmopathy came a median roughly 6.4 months before onset. Blood samples included most of the expanded thyroid clonotypes exceeding 0.001.

RNA transcripts provided the source from which TCR beta CDR3 regions were amplified. First-round RT-PCR targeting the TCR CDR3 was performed with the HTBI primer set. From the multiplex PCR reads, TCRdb called clonotypes with MiXCR, one entry per CDR3 protein. The repertoire holds around 600,000 distinct CDR3 sequences, with approximately 15% as singletons. Approximately 10 ml of fresh peripheral blood supplied the PBMCs. This CDR3 has 15 amino acids. Germline CDR1 and CDR2: KGHDR and SFDVKD. V gave up 10 bases and J gave up 7 bases; unmatched junction bases: 14. This clonotype was detected ten times or more. What it recognizes is unknown.

This receptor was identified in a woman under 30 with Graves' ophthalmopathy. This chain joins TRBV24-1 and TRBJ2-1; TRBD2 agrees at 8 bases. The sample consisted of blood. The CDR3 loop is CATDGGSGSGNEQFF. CDR3 DNA: TGTGCCACGGACGGGGGGAGCGGGAGTGGGAATGAGCAGTTCTTC.